The sequence of this T cell receptor beta chain was determined in a study of metastatic and nonmetastatic thyroid tumors. General study findings and limits: Benign nodules were reported to have significantly lower TCR beta diversity than malignant thyroid tumors, in blood and tumor.

All patients reached thyroid surgery having received no treatment beforehand. Authors' analysis steps: The study took CDR3 differences across clinicopathological groups and made a distant-metastasis classifier for papillary thyroid cancer from them. TCRdb re-analyzed the PCR reads using MiXCR. V and J calls and clone size were set by TCRdb, not the authors. The sample holds more than 40,000 clones, roughly 16% seen once. This clone occurred a few times. No antigen is known for it. A read error may explain this, as a much larger clone is one base away. Source material: blood. The source is a female donor with papillary thyroid cancer or a benign thyroid nodule (not recorded which). Some clones in this sample may be carry-over from other donors' samples.

CDR3 protein: CASGELAGGANEQFF. CDR3 bases: TGTGCCAGCGGTGAATTAGCGGGAGGGGCCAATGAGCAGTTCTTC. The genes are TRBV7-8 and TRBJ2-1; 11 bases are a match to TRBD2. This CDR3 contains 15 residues. Looked up from germline, CDR1 is SGHVS and CDR2 is FQNEAQ. The V gene end was trimmed by 8 bases and the J gene end by 6 bases; junction bases not matched to a gene: 9.